Listed here is a single T cell receptor beta chain. Its antigen remains unidentified. Looked up from germline, CDR1 is SGHRS and CDR2 is YFSETQ. The CDR3 has 15 residues. Trimming removed 0 bases from V and 4 bases from J; junction bases left unmatched: 6. The source of the sample is a study of T-cell memory formation after mild COVID-19. Study in general: Largely donor-specific TCR clusters were found.

Study-wide findings and caveats: Clones which contracted sat mainly in CM and EM if CD4+, and in EMRA if CD8+.

Constant-segment primers were used for 5'RACE, and the resulting TCR alpha and TCR beta cDNA libraries carried sample barcodes and UMIs. MiXCR, applied by TCRdb to the 5' RACE reads, yields one record per CDR3 protein. The profile shows roughly 450,000 distinct CDR3 sequences, 15% to 20% of them singletons. Material: PBMCs or a T cell subset sorted from them (not recorded which). J is TRBJ1-2 and V is TRBV5-1, with 7 bases lining up with TRBD1. This receptor was obtained from an adult woman who had mild COVID-19 (a few samples of this study predate the infection). Cell type and time point are not known. CDR3 in amino acids: CASSLVHRGGYGYTF. The CDR3 region has the DNA TGCGCCAGCAGCTTGGTTCACAGGGGTGGCTATGGCTACACCTTC.